The rows below give T cell receptor beta chains drawn from one sample of a study of shared clonotypes between healthy human individuals. The table came from immunoSEQ multiplex PCR; TCRdb's copy has only in-frame clones and leaves some out. The sample includes about 610,000 clones, almost 97% of them seen just once. Sequencing was done on a sample of naive CD4+ T cells sorted from blood. These receptors all stem from a woman aged 30 to 39 in good health. Each CDR3 is given with its conserved first and last residue. D genes are given only for firm matches. Some rows mark clone size as missing; the rest say once, few, many or name a class of expanded clone.

J	D	V	size	CDR3	DNA
TRBJ2-1	TRBD2	TRBV5-1	NA	CASSPVLAGGNEQFF	TGCGCCAGCAGCCCTGTCCTAGCGGGGGGAAATGAGCAGTTCTTC
TRBJ2-6	NA	TRBV18	few	CASSPSWDSGANVLTF	TGTGCCAGCTCACCATCGTGGGATTCGGGGGCCAACGTCCTGACTTTC
TRBJ1-5	NA	TRBV19	NA	CASSSLDGYQPQHF	TGTGCCAGTAGTTCTCTGGACGGGTATCAGCCCCAGCATTTT
TRBJ2-7	TRBD1	TRBV7-9	NA	CASSLRTGGTEQYF	TGTGCCAGCAGCCTCCGGACAGGGGGGACAGAGCAGTACTTC
TRBJ1-1	NA	TRBV28	NA	CAITVGPEAFF	TGTGCCATCACCGTGGGCCCTGAAGCTTTCTTT
TRBJ2-5	NA	TRBV11-2	NA	CASSWLGETQYF	TGTGCCAGCAGCTGGCTTGGGGAGACCCAGTACTTC
TRBJ2-2	NA	TRBV5-1	few	CASSLEGELFF	TGCGCCAGCAGCTTGGAGGGGGAGCTGTTTTTT
TRBJ2-7	NA	TRBV10-2	NA	CASSESLGRGGKLWEQYF	TGCGCCAGCAGTGAGTCGTTAGGTAGGGGGGGCAAATTGTGGGAGCAGTACTTC
TRBJ1-5	TRBD1	TRBV6-5	once	CASSQGQGNQPQHF	TGTGCCAGCAGTCAAGGACAGGGAAATCAGCCCCAGCATTTT
TRBJ2-7	TRBD1	TRBV5-1	NA	CASSTGTEDPFYEQYF	TGCGCCAGCAGCACCGGGACAGAAGATCCCTTCTACGAGCAGTACTTC
TRBJ2-2	TRBD1	TRBV29-1	NA	CSVYTGGRNTGELFF	TGCAGCGTTTATACAGGGGGGCGAAACACCGGGGAGCTGTTTTTT
TRBJ1-3	NA	TRBV10-3	NA	CAISPDGSSGNTIYF	TGTGCCATCAGTCCTGACGGAAGCTCTGGAAACACCATATATTTT
TRBJ2-7	TRBD1	TRBV15	NA	CATSRAGTGSYEQYF	TGTGCCACCAGCAGAGCTGGGACAGGGAGTTACGAGCAGTACTTC
TRBJ1-1	NA	TRBV5-1	NA	CASSLPGRMNTEAFF	TGCGCCAGCAGCTTGCCGGGACGCATGAACACTGAAGCTTTCTTT
TRBJ2-3	TRBD2	TRBV10-3	NA	CAIRSSFSGRLDTQYF	TGTGCCATCAGATCATCATTTAGCGGGAGGTTGGATACGCAGTATTTT
TRBJ1-3	TRBD1	TRBV11-2	once	CASSSLGGTAYSGNTIYF	TGTGCCAGCAGCTCGTTAGGCGGGACAGCTTACTCTGGAAACACCATATATTTT
TRBJ2-4	TRBD1	TRBV14	NA	CASSQDTRNRGRKNIQYF	TGTGCCAGCAGCCAAGATACTCGGAACAGGGGAAGGAAAAACATTCAGTACTTC
TRBJ2-7	NA	TRBV13	NA	CASSLDPGQIKF	TGTGCCAGCAGCCTAGACCCGGGACAAATCAAATTC
TRBJ2-2	NA	TRBV11-3	NA	CASSLVGGELFF	TGTGCCAGCAGCTTAGTTGGGGGGGAGCTGTTTTTT
TRBJ1-5	TRBD1	TRBV2	once	CASSEQGYPNQPQHF	TGTGCCAGCAGCGAACAGGGGTATCCAAATCAGCCCCAGCATTTT
TRBJ2-7	NA	TRBV11-2	NA	CASSPGRGRVSEQYF	TGTGCCAGCAGCCCCGGTCGGGGGCGCGTATCCGAGCAGTACTTC
TRBJ1-1	NA	TRBV28	NA	CASKSLNTEAFF	TGTGCCAGCAAATCGTTGAACACTGAAGCTTTCTTT
TRBJ1-2	NA	TRBV5-6	NA	CASTSMGGARTNYGYTF	TGTGCCAGCACCTCCATGGGGGGGGCGCGAACCAACTATGGCTACACCTTC
TRBJ2-1	NA	TRBV4-1	NA	CASSQDAREPYNEQFF	TGCGCCAGCAGCCAAGATGCAAGGGAACCCTACAATGAGCAGTTCTTC
TRBJ2-7	NA	TRBV7-9	NA	CASSLGQALPYEQYF	TGTGCCAGCAGCTTAGGACAGGCGCTACCCTACGAGCAGTACTTC
TRBJ1-1	TRBD1	TRBV13	NA	CASSSGLRTGNTEAFF	TGTGCCAGCAGCTCCGGTCTTCGGACAGGGAACACTGAAGCTTTCTTT
TRBJ2-3	TRBD2	TRBV4-1	once	CASNMRGGPTDTQYF	TGCGCCAGCAACATGCGGGGAGGGCCGACAGATACGCAGTATTTT
TRBJ2-7	TRBD1	TRBV19	NA	CASIPGQGASYEQYF	TGTGCCAGCATCCCGGGACAGGGGGCCTCCTACGAGCAGTACTTC
TRBJ2-3	TRBD1	TRBV7-8	NA	CASSPRTGKTDTQYF	TGTGCCAGCAGCCCCCGGACAGGGAAGACAGATACGCAGTATTTT
TRBJ2-2	TRBD2	TRBV2	NA	CASSEALYGGRTGELFF	TGTGCCAGCAGTGAAGCGCTTTACGGCGGGAGGACCGGGGAGCTGTTTTTT
TRBJ1-4	NA	TRBV19	NA	CASTQSTPSNEKLFF	TGTGCCAGTACCCAATCGACGCCTTCTAATGAAAAACTGTTTTTT
TRBJ2-7	NA	TRBV28	NA	CASSLRGEQYF	TGTGCCAGCAGTTTACGGGGGGAGCAGTACTTC
TRBJ2-7	TRBD1	TRBV6-5	once	CASRTGQGASYEQYF	TGTGCCAGCAGGACGGGACAGGGGGCCTCCTACGAGCAGTACTTC
TRBJ2-3	NA	TRBV19	NA	CASSMGPSATNTQYF	TGTGCCAGTAGTATGGGACCTTCCGCCACGAATACGCAGTATTTT
TRBJ1-1	NA	TRBV5-4	NA	CASREVRSTEAFF	TGTGCCAGCAGGGAGGTTCGCAGCACTGAAGCTTTCTTT
TRBJ2-3	NA	TRBV2	NA	CASSSGQPGDTQYF	TGTGCCAGCAGCTCCGGACAGCCTGGGGATACGCAGTATTTT
TRBJ1-6	NA	TRBV6-5	NA	CASSYSSVSPLHF	TGTGCCAGCAGTTACTCGAGCGTTTCACCCCTCCACTTT
TRBJ1-5	NA	TRBV6-1	NA	CASRLTVQPQHF	TGTGCCAGCAGATTAACAGTACAGCCCCAGCATTTT
TRBJ2-7	NA	TRBV11-3	once	CASSSGGEQYF	TGTGCCAGCAGCTCTGGTGGGGAGCAGTACTTC
TRBJ2-3	NA	TRBV5-8	NA	CASSLEVGSTDTQYF	TGTGCCAGCAGCTTGGAAGTGGGTAGCACAGATACGCAGTATTTT
TRBJ2-7	NA	TRBV29-1	NA	CSVRLRTYEQYF	TGCAGCGTCAGGCTACGCACCTACGAGCAGTACTTC
TRBJ2-7	TRBD1	TRBV5-1	NA	CASSPARQGSDEQYF	TGCGCCAGCAGCCCCGCACGACAGGGATCCGATGAGCAGTACTTC
TRBJ2-2	NA	TRBV29-1	NA	CIGTGSTGELFF	TGCATTGGTACAGGGAGCACCGGGGAGCTGTTTTTT
TRBJ2-7	NA	TRBV6-6	NA	CASSKGLYEQYF	TGTGCCAGCAGTAAGGGTCTCTACGAGCAGTACTTC
TRBJ2-1	NA	TRBV30	NA	CAWSVPNEQFF	TGTGCCTGGAGTGTCCCGAATGAGCAGTTCTTC
TRBJ2-1	NA	TRBV2	NA	CASSERRSYNEQFF	TGTGCCAGCAGTGAGCGCCGCTCCTACAATGAGCAGTTCTTC
TRBJ1-1	NA	TRBV27	NA	CASSSPVGSTEAFF	TGTGCCAGCAGTTCCCCGGTAGGGAGCACTGAAGCTTTCTTT
TRBJ2-3	NA	TRBV10-3	NA	CAISYASAAGGTDTQYF	TGTGCCATCAGCTACGCCTCAGCGGCCGGGGGCACAGATACGCAGTATTTT
TRBJ1-4	NA	TRBV6-1	NA	CASDSSNEKLFF	TGTGCCAGTGACAGCAGTAATGAAAAACTGTTTTTT
TRBJ2-3	NA	TRBV5-1	NA	CASSFGTDTQYF	TGCGCCAGCAGCTTTGGTACAGATACGCAGTATTTT
TRBJ1-2	TRBD1	TRBV18	NA	CASSPLDRVRDGYTF	TGTGCCAGCTCCCCCTTGGACAGGGTTAGGGATGGCTACACCTTC
TRBJ1-4	NA	TRBV5-1	NA	CASSLHGRTTNEKLFF	TGCGCCAGCAGCTTACACGGGAGGACAACTAATGAAAAACTGTTTTTT
TRBJ2-1	TRBD1	TRBV5-6	NA	CASSHRGHEQFF	TGTGCCAGCAGCCATAGGGGGCATGAGCAGTTCTTC
TRBJ1-6	TRBD1	TRBV30	NA	CAWGTGWNSPLHF	TGTGCCTGGGGGACAGGGTGGAATTCACCCCTCCACTTT